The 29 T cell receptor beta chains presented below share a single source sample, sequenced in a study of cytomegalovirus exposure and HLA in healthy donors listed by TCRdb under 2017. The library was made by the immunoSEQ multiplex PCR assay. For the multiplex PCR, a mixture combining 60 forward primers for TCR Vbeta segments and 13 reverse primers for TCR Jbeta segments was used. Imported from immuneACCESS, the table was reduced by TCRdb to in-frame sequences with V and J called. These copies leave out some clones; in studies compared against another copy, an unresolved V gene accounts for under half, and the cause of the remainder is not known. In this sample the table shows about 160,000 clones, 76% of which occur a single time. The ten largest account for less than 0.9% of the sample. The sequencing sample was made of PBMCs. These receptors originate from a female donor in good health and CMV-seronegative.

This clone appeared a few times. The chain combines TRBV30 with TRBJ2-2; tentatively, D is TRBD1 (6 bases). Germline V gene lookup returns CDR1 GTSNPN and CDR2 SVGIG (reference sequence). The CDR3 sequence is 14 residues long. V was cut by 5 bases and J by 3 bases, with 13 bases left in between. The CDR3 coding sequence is TGTGCCTGGTCCCGGGACACGGACACCGGGGAGCTGTTTTTT. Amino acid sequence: CAWSRDTDTGELFF.

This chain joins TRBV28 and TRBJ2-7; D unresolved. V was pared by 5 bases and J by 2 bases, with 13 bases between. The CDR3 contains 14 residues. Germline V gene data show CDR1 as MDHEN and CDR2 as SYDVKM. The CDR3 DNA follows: TGTGCCAGCAGTCGGTGGCAGGCCCCCTACGAGCAGTACTTC. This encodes CASSRWQAPYEQYF.

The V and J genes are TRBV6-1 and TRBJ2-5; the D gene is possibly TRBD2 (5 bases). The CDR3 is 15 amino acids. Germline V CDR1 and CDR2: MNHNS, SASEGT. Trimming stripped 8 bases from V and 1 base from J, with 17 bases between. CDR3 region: CASSRLGAVQETQYF. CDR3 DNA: TGTGCCAGCTCTCGGCTCGGAGCGGTCCAAGAGACCCAGTACTTC.

CDR3 in DNA: TGCGCCAGCAGCCAAATAGACAGACTCTATGGCTACACCTTC. This encodes CASSQIDRLYGYTF. The chain links TRBV4-1 to TRBJ1-2, with TRBD1 as a possible D gene (5 bases). The V and J ends lost 2 bases and 4 bases respectively, with 11 bases between them. CDR3 size: 14 residues. CDR1 is MGHRA, CDR2 YSYEKL, per germline.

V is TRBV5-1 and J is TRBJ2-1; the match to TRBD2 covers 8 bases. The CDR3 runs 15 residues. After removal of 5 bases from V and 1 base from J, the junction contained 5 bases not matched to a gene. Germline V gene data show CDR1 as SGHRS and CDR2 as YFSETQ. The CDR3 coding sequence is TGCGCCAGCAGGGGGGCGGGAGGTTCCTACAATGAGCAGTTCTTC. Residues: CASRGAGGSYNEQFF.

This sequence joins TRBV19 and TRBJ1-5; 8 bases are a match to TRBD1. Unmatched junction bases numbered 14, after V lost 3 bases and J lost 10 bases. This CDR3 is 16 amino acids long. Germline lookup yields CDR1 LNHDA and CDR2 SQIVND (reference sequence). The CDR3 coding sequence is TGTGCCAGTAGTATCGTCAATCCAGGGGGCGATTCCCCCCAGCATTTT. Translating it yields CASSIVNPGGDSPQHF.

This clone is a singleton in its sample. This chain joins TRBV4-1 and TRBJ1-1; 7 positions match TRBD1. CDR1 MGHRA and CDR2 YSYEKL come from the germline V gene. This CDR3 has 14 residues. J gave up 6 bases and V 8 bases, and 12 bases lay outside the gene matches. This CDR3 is CASEHNRGAAEAFF. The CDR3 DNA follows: TGCGCCAGCGAACACAACAGGGGAGCCGCTGAAGCTTTCTTT.

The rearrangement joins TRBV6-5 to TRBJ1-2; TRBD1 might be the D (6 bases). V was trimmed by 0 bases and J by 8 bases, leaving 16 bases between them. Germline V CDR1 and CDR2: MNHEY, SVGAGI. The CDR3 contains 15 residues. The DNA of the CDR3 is TGTGCCAGCAGTTACTCCCCTGCGGGGGCGGGCGGCTACACCTTC. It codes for CASSYSPAGAGGYTF.

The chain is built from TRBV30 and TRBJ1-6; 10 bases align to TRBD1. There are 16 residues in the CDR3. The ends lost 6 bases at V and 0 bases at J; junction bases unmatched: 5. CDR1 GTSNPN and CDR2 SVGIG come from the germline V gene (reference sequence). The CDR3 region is CACRTGGGSYNSPLHF. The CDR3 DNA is TGTGCCTGCCGGACAGGGGGAGGCTCCTATAATTCACCCCTCCACTTT.

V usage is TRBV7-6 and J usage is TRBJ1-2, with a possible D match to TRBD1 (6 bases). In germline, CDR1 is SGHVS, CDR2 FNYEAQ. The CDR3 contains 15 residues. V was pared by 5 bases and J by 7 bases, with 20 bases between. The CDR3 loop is CASSLTLTGLSGYTF. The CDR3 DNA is TGTGCCAGCAGCCTGACGCTGACAGGCCTGTCTGGCTACACCTTC. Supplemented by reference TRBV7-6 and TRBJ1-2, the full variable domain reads GAGVSQSPRYKVTKRGQDVALRCDPISGHVSLYWYRQALGQGPEFLTYFNYEAQQDKSGLPNDRFSAERPEGSISTLTIQRTEQRDSAMYRCASSLTLTGLSGYTFGSGTRLTVV.

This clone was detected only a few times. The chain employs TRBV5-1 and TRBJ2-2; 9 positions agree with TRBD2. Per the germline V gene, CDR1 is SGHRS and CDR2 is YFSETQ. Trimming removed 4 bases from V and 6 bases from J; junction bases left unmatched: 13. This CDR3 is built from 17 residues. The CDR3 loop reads CASSLSLAGAEAGELFF. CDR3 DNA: TGCGCCAGCAGCCTAAGTTTAGCGGGGGCGGAGGCCGGGGAGCTGTTTTTT. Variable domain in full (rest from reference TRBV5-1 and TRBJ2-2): KAGVTQTPRYLIKTRGQQVTLSCSPISGHRSVSWYQQTPGQGLQFLFEYFSETQRNKGNFPGRFSGRQFSNSRSEMNVSTLELGDSALYLCASSLSLAGAEAGELFFGEGSRLTVL.

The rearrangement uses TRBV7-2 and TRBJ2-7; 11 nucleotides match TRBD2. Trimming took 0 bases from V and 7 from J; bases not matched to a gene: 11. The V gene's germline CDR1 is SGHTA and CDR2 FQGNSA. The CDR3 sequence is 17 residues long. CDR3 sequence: CASSLASGGAPPFEQYF. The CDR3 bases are TGTGCCAGCAGCTTAGCTAGCGGGGGGGCACCCCCTTTTGAGCAGTACTTC.

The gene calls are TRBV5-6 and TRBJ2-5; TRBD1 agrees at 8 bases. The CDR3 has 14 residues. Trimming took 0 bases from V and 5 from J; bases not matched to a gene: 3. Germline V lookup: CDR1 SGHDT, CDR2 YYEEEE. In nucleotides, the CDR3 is TGTGCCAGCAGCTTGGCAGGGGGCAAGGAGACCCAGTACTTC. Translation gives CASSLAGGKETQYF.

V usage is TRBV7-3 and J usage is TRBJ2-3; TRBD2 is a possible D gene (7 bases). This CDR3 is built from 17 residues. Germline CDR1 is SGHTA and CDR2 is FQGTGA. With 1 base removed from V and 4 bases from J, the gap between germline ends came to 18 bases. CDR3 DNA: TGTGCCAGCAGCTTAAGGGGGGGCACCCTCATGGCAGATACGCAGTATTTT. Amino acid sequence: CASSLRGGTLMADTQYF.

The CDR3 nucleotides read TGTGCCAGCAGCCTTGGATTGGAGGCAGGGGTCTTGGACGAGCAGTACTTC. Translated, it gives CASSLGLEAGVLDEQYF. This rearrangement joins TRBV27 to TRBJ2-5, with D tentatively TRBD1 (6 bases). With the DNA end fitting TRBJ2-7 better, the J assignment may be wrong. Germline values: CDR1 MNHEY, CDR2 SMNVEV (reference sequence). The CDR3 runs 17 residues.

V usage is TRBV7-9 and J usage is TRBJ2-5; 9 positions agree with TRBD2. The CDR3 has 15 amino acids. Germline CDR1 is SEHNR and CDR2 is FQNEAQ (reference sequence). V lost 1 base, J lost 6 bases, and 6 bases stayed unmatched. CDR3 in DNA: TGTGCCAGCAGCTTAGACGGGACTAGCATCCAGACCCAGTACTTC. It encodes CASSLDGTSIQTQYF.

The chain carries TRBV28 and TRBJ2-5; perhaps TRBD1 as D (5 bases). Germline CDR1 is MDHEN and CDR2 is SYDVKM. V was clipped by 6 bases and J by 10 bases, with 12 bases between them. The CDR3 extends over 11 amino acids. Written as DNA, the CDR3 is TGTGCCAGCAGCCAAAGGGGTGGCCAGTACTTC. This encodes CASSQRGGQYF.

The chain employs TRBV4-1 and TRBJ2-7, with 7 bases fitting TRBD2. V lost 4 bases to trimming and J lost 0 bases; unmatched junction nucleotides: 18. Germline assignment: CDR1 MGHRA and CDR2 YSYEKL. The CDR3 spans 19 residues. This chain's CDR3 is CASSPETSSGDSSSYEQYF. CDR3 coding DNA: TGCGCCAGCAGCCCGGAGACGTCTAGCGGCGACTCTAGCTCCTACGAGCAGTACTTC.

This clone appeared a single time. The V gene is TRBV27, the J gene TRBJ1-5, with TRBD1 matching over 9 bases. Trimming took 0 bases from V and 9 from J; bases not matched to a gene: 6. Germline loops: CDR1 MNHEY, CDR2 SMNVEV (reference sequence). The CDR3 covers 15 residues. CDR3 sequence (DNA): TGTGCCAGCAGTTTATCGACAGGGGGAAGAGGGCCCCAGCATTTT. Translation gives CASSLSTGGRGPQHF.

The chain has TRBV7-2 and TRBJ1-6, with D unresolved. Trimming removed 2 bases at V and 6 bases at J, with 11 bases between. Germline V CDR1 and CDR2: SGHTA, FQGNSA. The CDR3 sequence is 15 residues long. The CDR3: CASSLNRLFNSPLHF. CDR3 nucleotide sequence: TGTGCCAGCAGCTTAAATCGTCTGTTTAATTCACCCCTCCACTTT. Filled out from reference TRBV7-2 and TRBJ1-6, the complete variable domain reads GAGVSQSPSNKVTEKGKDVELRCDPISGHTALYWYRQSLGQGLEFLIYFQGNSAPDKSGLPSDRFSAERTGGSVSTLTIQRTQQEDSAVYLCASSLNRLFNSPLHFGNGTRLTVT.

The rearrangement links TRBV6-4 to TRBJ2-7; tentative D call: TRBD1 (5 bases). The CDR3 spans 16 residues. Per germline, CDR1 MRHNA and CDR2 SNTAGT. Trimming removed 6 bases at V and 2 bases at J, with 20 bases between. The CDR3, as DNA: TGTGCCAGCAGAGAGCTGAGCCGGAGACAGCCCTACGAGCAGTACTTC. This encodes CASRELSRRQPYEQYF.

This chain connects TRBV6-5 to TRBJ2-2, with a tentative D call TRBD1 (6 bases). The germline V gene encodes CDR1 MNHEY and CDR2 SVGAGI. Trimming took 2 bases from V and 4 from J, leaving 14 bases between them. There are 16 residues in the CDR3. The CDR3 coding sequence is TGTGCCAGCAGTTACGAACCAACAGGGATCACCGGGGAGCTGTTTTTT. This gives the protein CASSYEPTGITGELFF.

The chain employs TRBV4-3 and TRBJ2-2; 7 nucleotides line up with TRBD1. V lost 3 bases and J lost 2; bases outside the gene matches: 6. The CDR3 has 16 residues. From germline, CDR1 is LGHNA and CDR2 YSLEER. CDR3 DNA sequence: TGCGCCAGCAGCCAGGCACAGGGGACCAACACCGGGGAGCTGTTTTTT. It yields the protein CASSQAQGTNTGELFF.

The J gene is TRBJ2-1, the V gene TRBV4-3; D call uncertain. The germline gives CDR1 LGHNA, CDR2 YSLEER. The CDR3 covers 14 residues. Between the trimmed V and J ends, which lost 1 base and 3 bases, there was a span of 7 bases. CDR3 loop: CASSQARSYNEQFF. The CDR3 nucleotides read TGCGCCAGCAGCCAAGCCCGGAGCTACAATGAGCAGTTCTTC.

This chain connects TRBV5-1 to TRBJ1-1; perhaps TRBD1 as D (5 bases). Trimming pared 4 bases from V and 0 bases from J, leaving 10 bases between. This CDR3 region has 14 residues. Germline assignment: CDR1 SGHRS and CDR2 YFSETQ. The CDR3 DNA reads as TGCGCCAGCAGCCTGGACAAGATGAACACTGAAGCTTTCTTT. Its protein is CASSLDKMNTEAFF.

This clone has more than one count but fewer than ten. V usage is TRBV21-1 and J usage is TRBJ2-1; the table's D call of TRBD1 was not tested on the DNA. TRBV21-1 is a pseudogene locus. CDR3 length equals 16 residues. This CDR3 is CAGGQGPAVSYNEQFF. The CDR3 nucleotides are TGTGCCGGGGGACAGGGCCCCGCCGTATCCTACAATGAGCAGTTCTTC.

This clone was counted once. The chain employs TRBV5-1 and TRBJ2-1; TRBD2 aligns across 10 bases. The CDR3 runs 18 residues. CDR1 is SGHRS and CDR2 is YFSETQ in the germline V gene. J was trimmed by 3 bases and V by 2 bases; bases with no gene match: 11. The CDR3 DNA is TGCGCCAGCAGCTTACCGAATTCGACTAGCGGGCACTACAATGAGCAGTTCTTC. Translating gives CASSLPNSTSGHYNEQFF.

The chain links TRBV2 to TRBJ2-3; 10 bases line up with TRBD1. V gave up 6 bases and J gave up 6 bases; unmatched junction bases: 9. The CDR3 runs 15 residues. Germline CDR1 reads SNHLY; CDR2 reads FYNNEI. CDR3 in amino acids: CASSARTGGIDTQYF. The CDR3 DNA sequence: TGTGCCAGCAGCGCCCGGACAGGGGGAATCGATACGCAGTATTTT.

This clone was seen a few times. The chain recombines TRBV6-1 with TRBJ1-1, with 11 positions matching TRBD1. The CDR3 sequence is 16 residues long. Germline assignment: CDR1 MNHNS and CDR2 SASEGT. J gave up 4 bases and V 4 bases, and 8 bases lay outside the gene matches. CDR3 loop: CASSAGTGGRGTEAFF. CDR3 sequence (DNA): TGTGCCAGCAGTGCCGGGACAGGGGGAAGGGGCACTGAAGCTTTCTTT.